This entry concerns a single T cell receptor (beta chain). Antigen unknown. TCRdb's copy holds only in-frame clones and misses some; the assay was immunoSEQ multiplex PCR. This sample carries 450,000 to 600,000 clones, 79% of them seen once, and the ten largest clones take roughly 13%. This entry is derived from a study of shared clonotypes between healthy human individuals. Study-level background: Those who served as donors were a couple of women and a few men between the ages of 18 and 49.

Germline V gene sequence: CDR1 KGHSH, CDR2 LQKENI. The CDR3 spans 12 residues. Deletions cut 5 bases from V and 4 bases from J, with 5 bases between. Study-wide points: Clonotype sharing levels among donors were expected to vary with sequencing depth. Sampling covered blood only; tissue repertoires likely differ.

Donors were healthy HIV-negative adults without recent acute infections or vaccinations. The receptor was derived from a middle-aged woman in good health. Some clones in this sample may be carry-over from other donors' samples. The sample comprised PBMCs. The chain joins TRBV18 to TRBJ2-2; D not resolved. The CDR3 bases are TGTGCCAGCTCATCAACCACCGGGGAGCTGTTTTTT. This encodes CASSSTTGELFF.